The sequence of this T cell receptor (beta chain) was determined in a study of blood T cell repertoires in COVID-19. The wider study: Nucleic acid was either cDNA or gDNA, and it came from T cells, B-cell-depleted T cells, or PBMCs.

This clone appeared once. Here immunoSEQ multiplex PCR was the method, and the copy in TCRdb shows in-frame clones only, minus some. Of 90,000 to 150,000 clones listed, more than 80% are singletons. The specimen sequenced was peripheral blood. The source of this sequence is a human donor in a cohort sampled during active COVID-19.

CDR3 sequence: CASSAGVGSYEQYF. In DNA form, the CDR3 reads TGTGCCAGCAGTGCCGGAGTGGGGAGCTACGAGCAGTACTTC. The chain links TRBV6-6 to TRBJ2-7, with D maybe TRBD2 (5 bases). V was trimmed by 5 bases and J by 3 bases, leaving 14 bases between them. Germline CDR1 MNHNY, CDR2 SVGAGI (reference sequence). The CDR3 contains 14 residues.